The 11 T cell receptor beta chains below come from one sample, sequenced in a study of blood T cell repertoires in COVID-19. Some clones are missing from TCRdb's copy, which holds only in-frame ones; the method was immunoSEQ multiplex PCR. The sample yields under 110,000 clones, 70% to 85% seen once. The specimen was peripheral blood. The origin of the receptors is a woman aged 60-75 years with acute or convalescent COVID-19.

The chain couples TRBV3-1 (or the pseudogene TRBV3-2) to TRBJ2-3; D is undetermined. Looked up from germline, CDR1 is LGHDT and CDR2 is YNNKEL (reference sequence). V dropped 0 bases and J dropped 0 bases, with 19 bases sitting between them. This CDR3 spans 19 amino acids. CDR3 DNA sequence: TGTGCCAGCAGCCAAGATGCCCCTACGTTCTGGGCTAGCACAGATACGCAGTATTTT. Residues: CASSQDAPTFWASTDTQYF.

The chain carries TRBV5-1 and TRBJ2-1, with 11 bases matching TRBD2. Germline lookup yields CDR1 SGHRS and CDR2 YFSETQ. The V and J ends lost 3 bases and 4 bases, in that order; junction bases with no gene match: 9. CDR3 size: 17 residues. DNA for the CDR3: TGCGCCAGCAGCTCCGCCCTAGCGGGGGGCATATACAATGAGCAGTTCTTC. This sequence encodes CASSSALAGGIYNEQFF. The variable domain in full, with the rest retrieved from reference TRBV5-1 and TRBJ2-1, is KAGVTQTPRYLIKTRGQQVTLSCSPISGHRSVSWYQQTPGQGLQFLFEYFSETQRNKGNFPGRFSGRQFSNSRSEMNVSTLELGDSALYLCASSSALAGGIYNEQFFGPGTRLTVL.

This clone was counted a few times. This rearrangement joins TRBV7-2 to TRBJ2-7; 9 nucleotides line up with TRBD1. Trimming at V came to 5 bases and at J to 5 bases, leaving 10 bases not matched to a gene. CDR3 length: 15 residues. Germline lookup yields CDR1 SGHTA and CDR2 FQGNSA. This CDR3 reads CASSAQDRGNNEQYF. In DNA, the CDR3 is TGTGCCAGCAGCGCCCAGGACAGGGGTAACAACGAGCAGTACTTC.

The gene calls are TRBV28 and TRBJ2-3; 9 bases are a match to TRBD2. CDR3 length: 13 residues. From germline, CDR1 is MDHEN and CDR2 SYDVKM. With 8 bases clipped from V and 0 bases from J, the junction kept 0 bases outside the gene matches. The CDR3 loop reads CASAGGSTDTQYF. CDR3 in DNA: TGTGCCAGCGCGGGAGGGAGCACAGATACGCAGTATTTT.

This CDR3 reads CASSLDVGGQVYTF. The CDR3 DNA reads as TGCGCCAGCAGCTTGGATGTAGGGGGACAGGTGTATACCTTC. The chain has TRBV5-1 and TRBJ1-2; 8 nucleotides align to TRBD1. The CDR3 consists of 14 residues. V lost 0 bases, J lost 14 bases, and 12 bases stayed unmatched. CDR1 SGHRS and CDR2 YFSETQ come from the germline V gene.

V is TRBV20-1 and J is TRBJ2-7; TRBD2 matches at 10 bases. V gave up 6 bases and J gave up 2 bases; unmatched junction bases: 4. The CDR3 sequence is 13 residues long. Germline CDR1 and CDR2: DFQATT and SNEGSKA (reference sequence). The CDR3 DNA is TGCAGTGCAAGTAGCGGGAGGACCTACGAGCAGTACTTC. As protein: CSASSGRTYEQYF.

DNA for the CDR3: TGTGCCACCCAGTTTAAGGGAGCAGAAAAACTGTTTTTT. It translates to CATQFKGAEKLFF. This chain uses TRBV12-3 or TRBV12-4 with TRBJ1-4; D gene uncertain. V gave up 10 bases and J gave up 8 bases, with 17 bases separating them. The CDR3 totals 13 residues.

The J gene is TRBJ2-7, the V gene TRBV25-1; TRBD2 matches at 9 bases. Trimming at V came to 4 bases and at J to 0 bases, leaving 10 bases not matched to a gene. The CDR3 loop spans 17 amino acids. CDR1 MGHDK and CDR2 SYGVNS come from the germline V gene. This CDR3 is CASSALGSGGSSYEQYF. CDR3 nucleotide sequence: TGTGCCAGCAGTGCCTTGGGTAGCGGGGGCAGCTCCTACGAGCAGTACTTC.

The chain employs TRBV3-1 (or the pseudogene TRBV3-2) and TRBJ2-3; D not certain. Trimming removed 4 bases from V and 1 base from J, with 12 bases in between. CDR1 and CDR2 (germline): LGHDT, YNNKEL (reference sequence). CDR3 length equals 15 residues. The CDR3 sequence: CASSRTLTGTDTQYF. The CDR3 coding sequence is TGTGCCAGCAGCCGAACGTTAACAGGCACAGATACGCAGTATTTT.

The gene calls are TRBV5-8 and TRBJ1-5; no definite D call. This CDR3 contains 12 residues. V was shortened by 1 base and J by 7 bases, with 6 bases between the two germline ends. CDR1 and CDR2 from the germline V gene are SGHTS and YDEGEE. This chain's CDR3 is CASSLSLQPQHF. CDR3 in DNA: TGTGCCAGCAGCTTGTCACTCCAGCCCCAGCATTTT.

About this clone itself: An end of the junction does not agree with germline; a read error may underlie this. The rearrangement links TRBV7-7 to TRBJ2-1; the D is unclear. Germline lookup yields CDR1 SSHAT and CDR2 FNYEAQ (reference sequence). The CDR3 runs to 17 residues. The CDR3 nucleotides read TGTGCTAGCAGCTTAGAGCTAGGCTCAGACCCTTACAATGAGCAGTTCTTC. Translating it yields CASSLELGSDPYNEQFF.